Each of the 30 T cell receptor beta chains below was sequenced from the same sample in a study of type 1 regulatory T cells. TCRdb redid the calling of the reads with MiXCR, one entry per CDR3 protein. This sample yields tens of thousands of distinct CDR3 sequences, of which roughly 49% are seen a single time; about 2% belongs to the top ten. These receptors are not linked to any known antigen. Sequencing was done on a sample of cultured non-Tr1 T cells, either the whole culture or a sorted T cell fraction (not recorded which). The receptors here all came from a human donor in good health.

The chain uses TRBV5-1 and TRBJ2-1; D remains ambiguous. The germline V gene encodes CDR1 SGHRS and CDR2 YFSETQ. The CDR3 loop spans 14 amino acids. Between the trimmed V and J ends, which lost 3 bases and 9 bases, there was a span of 16 bases. CDR3 in amino acids: CASSSEGIESEQFF. The CDR3 DNA follows: TGCGCCAGCAGCTCTGAAGGGATCGAAAGTGAGCAGTTCTTC.

This clonotype was detected only a few times. The rearrangement links TRBV2 to TRBJ2-5; the match to TRBD1 covers 9 bases. The CDR3 has 13 residues. J lost 5 bases, V lost 6 bases, and 4 bases had no gene match. Germline CDR1 reads SNHLY; CDR2 reads FYNNEI. The CDR3 sequence is CASRGQGVETQYF. CDR3 bases: TGTGCCAGCAGGGGACAGGGAGTGGAGACCCAGTACTTC.

The J gene is TRBJ1-2, the V gene TRBV7-2; tentatively, D is TRBD1 (5 bases). Germline lookup yields CDR1 SGHTA and CDR2 FQGNSA. This CDR3 has 14 residues. The ends were cut back, 3 bases at V and 4 bases at J, with 12 bases in the middle. CDR3: CASSFNRLGYGYTF. CDR3 sequence (DNA): TGTGCCAGCAGCTTCAACAGGCTGGGCTATGGCTACACCTTC.

This clonotype appeared once. This chain links TRBV7-2 with TRBJ1-1; unclear D gene. The germline CDR1 and CDR2 sequences are SGHTA and FQGNSA. V was clipped by 7 bases and J by 0 bases, with 9 bases between them. CDR3 size: 13 residues. For the CDR3, the DNA is TGTGCCAGCACTGCTGTAGTGAACACTGAAGCTTTCTTT. It encodes CASTAVVNTEAFF.

This chain links TRBV2 with TRBJ1-2; 10 nucleotides line up with TRBD1. V dropped 7 bases and J dropped 8; count of bases not matched to a gene: 7. This CDR3 has 13 residues. Looked up from germline, CDR1 is SNHLY and CDR2 is FYNNEI. The CDR3 nucleotides read TGTGCCAGCACTTTCCGGGACAGGGGCGGCTACACCTTC. This gives the protein CASTFRDRGGYTF.

This rearrangement joins TRBV20-1 to TRBJ2-5, with D perhaps matching TRBD1 or TRBD2 (5 bases each). V shed 6 bases and J shed 2 bases, with 13 bases lying between them. Germline assignment: CDR1 DFQATT and CDR2 SNEGSKA (reference sequence). This CDR3 is 13 amino acids long. In DNA, the CDR3 is TGCAGTGCGGAAGAGGGGAATCAAGAGACCCAGTACTTC. This gives the protein CSAEEGNQETQYF.

This clonotype was picked up many times. The rearrangement links TRBV7-2 to TRBJ2-7; possibly TRBD2 for D (7 bases). V was cut by 5 bases and J by 1 base, with 15 bases left in between. This CDR3 has 15 amino acids. Germline V gene data show CDR1 as SGHTA and CDR2 as FQGNSA. DNA for the CDR3: TGTGCCAGCAGCACACTGGGGGGGGCTTCCTACGAGCAGTACTTC. Amino acids: CASSTLGGASYEQYF.

The chain employs TRBV5-5 and TRBJ1-2; 7 bases fit TRBD1. The CDR3 is 15 residues long. V lost 1 base and J lost 4; bases outside the gene matches: 7. CDR1 and CDR2 from the germline V gene are SGHKS and YYEKEE (reference sequence). CDR3 sequence (DNA): TGTGCCAGCAGCTTGATACAGGGGCATGCCTATGGCTACACCTTC. Amino acids: CASSLIQGHAYGYTF. The full variable domain, completed using reference TRBV5-5 and TRBJ1-2, is DAGVTQSPTHLIKTRGQQVTLRCSPISGHKSVSWYQQVLGQGPQFIFQYYEKEERGRGNFPDRFSARQFPNYSSELNVNALLLGDSALYLCASSLIQGHAYGYTFGSGTRLTVV.

The chain combines TRBV12-3 or TRBV12-4 with TRBJ1-2; D call uncertain. The CDR3 totals 12 residues. Trimming took 5 bases from V and 3 from J, leaving 7 bases between them. CDR3 sequence reads: CASSHRHYGYTF. The CDR3, as DNA: TGTGCCAGCAGTCACCGACACTATGGCTACACCTTC.

The chain has TRBV12-3 or TRBV12-4 and TRBJ1-4; unclear D gene. V lost 2 bases to trimming and J lost 4 bases, with 11 bases between them. The CDR3 covers 15 residues. The CDR3 DNA sequence: TGTGCCAGCAGTTTAACGTCGGGTCTTAATGAAAAACTGTTTTTT. This codes for CASSLTSGLNEKLFF.

This clonotype was seen once. An end of the junction differs from the germline gene, which may be a read error. The chain joins TRBV4-1 to TRBJ1-4; the D gene is possibly TRBD1 (5 bases). CDR1 and CDR2 (germline): MGHRA, YSYEKL. This CDR3 spans 15 amino acids. CDR3: CASCQPTSGSEKLFF. In nucleotides, the CDR3 is TGCGCCAGCTGCCAGCCCACGTCAGGGAGTGAAAAACTGTTTTTT.

This clonotype has a single count. The chain is built from TRBV7-8 and TRBJ1-5; D unclear. Germline V lookup: CDR1 SGHVS, CDR2 FQNEAQ. V lost 4 bases and J 5 bases, leaving 9 bases between the germline ends. The CDR3 has 13 residues. CDR3 sequence (DNA): TGTGCCAGCAGCTACAGCACCGATCAGCCCCAGCATTTT. The encoded protein is CASSYSTDQPQHF.

J is TRBJ2-1 and V is TRBV20-1; TRBD2 matches at 7 bases. Trimming at V came to 6 bases and at J to 5 bases, leaving 13 bases not matched to a gene. This CDR3 comprises 15 residues. CDR1 DFQATT and CDR2 SNEGSKA come from the germline V gene (reference sequence). CDR3 DNA: TGCAGTGCACCCCCGGCAGCTAGCGGCCACAATGAGCAGTTCTTC. This sequence encodes CSAPPAASGHNEQFF.

This clonotype is judged medium-sized (0.01 to 0.1%). This chain connects TRBV12-3 or TRBV12-4 to TRBJ2-3; D not certain. CDR3 length: 16 residues. V was clipped by 5 bases and J by 2 bases, with 17 bases between them. CDR3 sequence: CASSNRQTGLTDTQYF. As DNA, the CDR3 is TGTGCCAGCAGTAACCGACAAACCGGGCTCACAGATACGCAGTATTTT.

This clonotype was observed once. At one end the junction does not follow the germline gene, possibly because of a read error. The chain couples TRBV4-2 to TRBJ2-1; maybe TRBD1 (6 bases). Germline V CDR1 and CDR2: LGHNA, YNFKEQ. There are 17 residues in the CDR3. The CDR3 nucleotides read TGCGCCAGCAGCCAGGCTACCGGGACACTAAAAAACAATGAGCAGTTCTTC. Its protein is CASSQATGTLKNNEQFF.

The chain has TRBV20-1 and TRBJ2-2; D unresolved. The CDR3 has 14 amino acids. With 6 bases removed from V and 1 base from J, the gap between germline ends came to 12 bases. Looked up from germline, CDR1 is DFQATT and CDR2 is SNEGSKA (reference sequence). Here the CDR3 reads CSARSLGNTGELFF. CDR3 nucleotide sequence: TGCAGTGCCCGCTCTTTGGGGAACACCGGGGAGCTGTTTTTT.

The chain couples TRBV4-1 to TRBJ2-7; TRBD1 matches 11 bases. V lost 4 bases to trimming and J lost 3 bases; unmatched junction nucleotides: 5. CDR1 MGHRA and CDR2 YSYEKL come from the germline V gene. The CDR3 is made up of 15 amino acids. The CDR3 here is CASSRGTGGFYEQYF. The CDR3 DNA sequence: TGCGCCAGCAGCCGAGGGACAGGGGGATTCTACGAGCAGTACTTC.

This chain links TRBV4-2 with TRBJ1-1; D call uncertain. The CDR3 covers 15 residues. The ends were cut back, 1 base at V and 4 bases at J, with 13 bases in the middle. The germline V gene has CDR1 LGHNA and CDR2 YNFKEQ. Here the CDR3 DNA reads TGTGCCAGCAGCCAAGTGCGGGGAGGAGCCACTGAAGCTTTCTTT. It yields the protein CASSQVRGGATEAFF.

This clonotype was observed a handful of times. V is TRBV30 and J is TRBJ2-2; 9 bases agree with TRBD2. V shed 2 bases, J shed 5 bases, and the junction held 9 bases outside the gene matches. CDR1 and CDR2 (germline): GTSNPN, SVGIG (reference sequence). The CDR3 covers 16 residues. CDR3 amino acids: CAWSPSGTSRTGELFF. The CDR3 nucleotides read TGTGCCTGGAGTCCATCCGGGACTAGCAGGACCGGGGAGCTGTTTTTT. The entire variable domain, with the rest obtained from reference TRBV30 and TRBJ2-2, is as follows: SQTIHQWPATLVQPVGSPLSLECTVEGTSNPNLYWYRQAAGRGLQLLFYSVGIGQISSEVPQNLSASRPQDRQFILSSKKLLLSDSGFYLCAWSPSGTSRTGELFFGEGSRLTVL.

This rearrangement joins TRBV28 to TRBJ2-7; D may be TRBD1 or TRBD2 (5 bases each). The CDR3 runs to 15 residues. V gave up 4 bases and J gave up 1 base, with 14 bases separating them. Germline lookup yields CDR1 MDHEN and CDR2 SYDVKM. The CDR3 DNA follows: TGTGCCAGCAGTTCCTACGGGACGCTGTCCTACGAGCAGTACTTC. It is translated as CASSSYGTLSYEQYF. Full variable domain (rest looked up from reference TRBV28 and TRBJ2-7): DVKVTQSSRYLVKRTGEKVFLECVQDMDHENMFWYRQDPGLGLRLIYFSYDVKMKEKGDIPEGYSVSREKKERFSLILESASTNQTSMYLCASSSYGTLSYEQYFGPGTRLTVT.

This clonotype was counted only a few times. J is TRBJ2-5 and V is TRBV7-3, with TRBD2 matching over 7 bases. CDR1 is SGHTA and CDR2 is FQGTGA in the germline V gene. The length of the CDR3 is 13 residues. V gave up 5 bases and J gave up 7 bases; unmatched junction bases: 7. The CDR3 here is CASSPDKRGTQYF. CDR3 nucleotide sequence: TGTGCCAGCAGCCCCGATAAGCGGGGGACCCAGTACTTC.

This rearrangement joins TRBV5-1 to TRBJ2-1, with 8 bases matching TRBD2. Germline CDR1 and CDR2: SGHRS and YFSETQ. V was pared by 4 bases and J by 4 bases, with 4 bases of the junction left unmatched. The CDR3 has 14 amino acids. CDR3 sequence (DNA): TGCGCCAGCAGCACCGGACTAGCTTACAATGAGCAGTTCTTC. Protein product: CASSTGLAYNEQFF.

The V gene is TRBV9, the J gene TRBJ1-6; D is possibly TRBD1 (5 bases). In germline, CDR1 is SGDLS, CDR2 YYNGEE. The germline V and J ends were trimmed by 3 bases and 7 bases, with 8 bases remaining between them. The CDR3 covers 13 residues. The CDR3 loop is CASSAWDNSPLHF. Written as DNA, the CDR3 is TGTGCCAGCAGCGCGTGGGACAATTCACCCCTCCACTTT. Looking up the rest from reference TRBV9 and TRBJ1-6 gives the full variable domain: DSGVTQTPKHLITATGQRVTLRCSPRSGDLSVYWYQQSLDQGLQFLIQYYNGEERAKGNILERFSAQQFPDLHSELNLSSLELGDSALYFCASSAWDNSPLHFGNGTRLTVT.

The chain is built from TRBV28 and TRBJ1-2, with D maybe TRBD1 (5 bases). The germline V gene encodes CDR1 MDHEN and CDR2 SYDVKM. The length of the CDR3 is 16 residues. Trimming removed 3 bases from V and 1 base from J, with 15 bases in between. The CDR3 sequence: CASSFLLSGVNYGYTF. The CDR3 region has the DNA TGTGCCAGCAGTTTTTTGCTGTCGGGGGTTAACTATGGCTACACCTTC.

This clonotype occurred a few times. The rearrangement links TRBV2 to TRBJ2-3; tentatively, D is TRBD2 (5 bases). The length of the CDR3 is 15 residues. Germline V gene sequence: CDR1 SNHLY, CDR2 FYNNEI. V was clipped by 3 bases and J by 3 bases, with 13 bases between them. The CDR3 nucleotides are TGTGCCAGCAGTGACGGGCGGAGGATAACAGATACGCAGTATTTT. It translates to CASSDGRRITDTQYF.

The rearrangement uses TRBV12-3 or TRBV12-4 and TRBJ1-4; TRBD1 matches 7 bases. V was clipped by 7 bases and J by 8 bases; unmatched bases: 4. The CDR3 is made up of 12 amino acids. The CDR3 sequence: CASNRGGEKLFF. Here the CDR3 DNA reads TGTGCCAGCAACAGGGGTGGCGAAAAACTGTTTTTT.

J is TRBJ2-7 and V is TRBV4-2; no firm D call. V was clipped by 2 bases and J by 9 bases, with 20 bases between them. CDR1 and CDR2 from the germline V gene are LGHNA and YNFKEQ. The CDR3 has 15 amino acids. The CDR3 DNA sequence: TGTGCCAGCAGCCAAACATCTTATTCAGCTACGGGGCAGTACTTC. Its translation: CASSQTSYSATGQYF.

The chain uses TRBV28 and TRBJ1-2; the D gene is possibly TRBD1 (6 bases). This CDR3 is 15 amino acids long. The germline gives CDR1 MDHEN, CDR2 SYDVKM. The ends were cut back, 6 bases at V and 2 bases at J, with 16 bases in the middle. The CDR3 nucleotides are TGTGCCAGCAGAGAGGGGGGGGAGGTAAACTATGGCTACACCTTC. As protein: CASREGGEVNYGYTF.

This clonotype was counted a few times. This sequence joins TRBV7-2 and TRBJ1-5, with 7 positions matching TRBD1. Trimming took 5 bases from V and 6 from J; bases not matched to a gene: 7. Germline V gene sequence: CDR1 SGHTA, CDR2 FQGNSA. CDR3 length: 14 residues. The CDR3: CASSLGQVPQPQHF. DNA for the CDR3: TGTGCCAGCAGCCTCGGACAGGTACCTCAGCCCCAGCATTTT.

This clonotype came up a few times. The V call is TRBV2, the J call TRBJ1-1; D remains unclear. This CDR3 is 13 amino acids long. Germline CDR1 is SNHLY and CDR2 is FYNNEI. V lost 6 bases and J lost 0, with 8 bases in between. The CDR3 loop reads CASRVSMNTEAFF. The DNA for the CDR3 is TGTGCCAGCAGAGTGTCCATGAACACTGAAGCTTTCTTT. The full variable domain, its missing parts supplied by reference TRBV2 and TRBJ1-1, is EPEVTQTPSHQVTQMGQEVILRCVPISNHLYFYWYRQILGQKVEFLVSFYNNEISEKSEIFDDQFSVERPDGSNFTLKIRSTKLEDSAMYFCASRVSMNTEAFFGQGTRLTVV.